The 6 T cell receptor beta chains listed next were all sequenced from one sample in a study of blood T cells in healthy people across ages. A second about 7 to 11 cycle PCR used barcoded and J-beta primers. TCRdb reprocessed the 5' RACE reads with MiXCR, giving one entry per CDR3 protein. This sample has approximately 790,000 distinct CDR3 sequences, with approximately 59% found just once. Sequenced material: blood. Receptors were obtained from a man aged 25 to 40 in good health.

The genes are TRBV5-1 and TRBJ2-1, with 8 bases lining up with TRBD1. There are 17 residues in the CDR3. Germline V gene sequence: CDR1 SGHRS, CDR2 YFSETQ. With 2 bases clipped from V and 2 bases from J, the junction kept 9 bases outside the gene matches. The CDR3 sequence is CASSFNPGTGAYNEQFF. CDR3 nucleotides: TGCGCCAGCAGCTTTAACCCCGGGACAGGTGCCTACAATGAGCAGTTCTTC. Complete variable domain (other parts from reference TRBV5-1 and TRBJ2-1): KAGVTQTPRYLIKTRGQQVTLSCSPISGHRSVSWYQQTPGQGLQFLFEYFSETQRNKGNFPGRFSGRQFSNSRSEMNVSTLELGDSALYLCASSFNPGTGAYNEQFFGPGTRLTVL.

As for this clonotype: With a much larger clone just one base away, this may be a read error. The chain recombines TRBV4-3 with TRBJ2-5, with a weak D call TRBD2 (6 bases). Trimming shortened V by 1 base and J by 11 bases, and 17 bases separated the two germline ends. The CDR3 consists of 14 residues. The germline CDR1 and CDR2 sequences are LGHNA and YSLEER. The CDR3 protein is CASSQGAGAGGQYF. The CDR3 DNA follows: TGCGCCAGCAGCCAAGGGGCCGGGGCCGGAGGGCAGTACTTC.

The table lists this clonotype with a count of one. The genes are TRBV27 and TRBJ1-6; 7 bases align to TRBD1. This CDR3 spans 15 amino acids. Germline V gene sequence: CDR1 MNHEY, CDR2 SMNVEV (reference sequence). V lost 7 bases to trimming and J lost 0 bases; unmatched junction nucleotides: 3. CDR3 protein: CASKTGASYNSPLHF. The CDR3 coding sequence is TGTGCCAGCAAAACAGGGGCCTCCTATAATTCACCCCTCCACTTT.

This chain uses TRBV13 with TRBJ1-6; no clear D gene. Trimming took off 0 bases at V and 13 bases at J, with 7 bases between the two ends. CDR1 PRHDT and CDR2 FYEKMQ come from the germline V gene (reference sequence). The CDR3 is 12 amino acids. This chain's CDR3 is CASSLGGCPLHF. The CDR3 DNA reads as TGTGCCAGCAGCTTAGGAGGCTGTCCCCTCCACTTT.

This chain uses TRBV20-1 with TRBJ1-5; 12 nucleotides agree with TRBD1. CDR1 and CDR2 (germline): DFQATT, SNEGSKA (reference sequence). The CDR3 totals 16 residues. V was clipped by 4 bases and J by 4 bases; unmatched bases: 8. The CDR3 region has the DNA TGCAGTGCTACCGCCGGGACAGGGGGCAAGAATCAGCCCCAGCATTTT. Translated, it gives CSATAGTGGKNQPQHF.

The V and J genes are TRBV18 and TRBJ1-1; TRBD1 matches 8 bases. The CDR3 sequence is 15 residues long. CDR1 and CDR2 (germline): KGHSH, LQKENI. Trimming took 4 bases from V and 1 from J; bases not matched to a gene: 5. The CDR3 loop is CASSRDRTQNTEAFF. The CDR3 bases are TGTGCCAGCTCACGGGACAGGACACAGAACACTGAAGCTTTCTTT. Based on the CDR3 plus reference TRBV18 and TRBJ1-1, the full variable domain is NAGVMQNPRHLVRRRGQEARLRCSPMKGHSHVYWYRQLPEEGLKFMVYLQKENIIDESGMPKERFSAEFPKEGPSILRIQQVVRGDSAAYFCASSRDRTQNTEAFFGQGTRLTVV.